A selection of T cell receptor beta chains follows, all from one sample in a study of cytomegalovirus exposure and HLA in healthy donors. Assay used: immunoSEQ multiplex PCR; TCRdb lists only in-frame clones, some missing. The table lists around 130,000 clones, just under 80% of them singletons, with 4.5% to 5.5% in the top ten. Sequencing input: PBMCs. These receptor sequences come from a man younger than 40 in good health and CMV-seronegative. The CDR3 runs from the conserved cysteine through the conserved F or W. The order of the fields is CDR3 DNA, CDR3 protein, D gene, CDR3 length, clone size, V gene, J gene. The D gene is left open where the match is weak. A clone size is listed for some rows: how often the clone was seen (once, few, many), or a class if it is expanded.

DNA: TGCGCCAGCAGCGCACGCGGATCTCCAAACTATGGCTACACCTTC
CDR3: CASSARGSPNYGYTF
D: NA
length: 15
size: NA
V: TRBV5-1
J: TRBJ1-2

DNA: TGTGCCAGCAGCGGCCTACTAGCGGGGTCTAATGAGCAGTTCTTC
CDR3: CASSGLLAGSNEQFF
D: TRBD2
length: 15
size: NA
V: TRBV5-4
J: TRBJ2-1

DNA: TGTGCCAGCAGCCTTAGCGAGGAGACCCAGTACTTC
CDR3: CASSLSEETQYF
D: NA
length: 12
size: NA
V: TRBV4-2
J: TRBJ2-5

DNA: TGCGCCAGCAGTGATGTAGACAGAGGACGAGAGCAGTACTTC
CDR3: CASSDVDRGREQYF
D: NA
length: 14
size: NA
V: TRBV10-2
J: TRBJ2-7

DNA: TGTGCCAGCACCACCCGGCGGGGCGGGAGTTCCTACGAGCAGTACTTC
CDR3: CASTTRRGGSSYEQYF
D: TRBD2
length: 16
size: NA
V: TRBV28
J: TRBJ2-7

DNA: TGCGCCAGCAGCGAAACAGGGACGCTTGGCACTGAAGCTTTCTTT
CDR3: CASSETGTLGTEAFF
D: NA
length: 15
size: few
V: TRBV4-1
J: TRBJ1-1

DNA: TGTGCCAGCAGCCGCTACGGGACTAGCGGCGTGGAGACCCAGTACTTC
CDR3: CASSRYGTSGVETQYF
D: TRBD2
length: 16
size: NA
V: TRBV7-8
J: TRBJ2-5

DNA: TGCAGCGTTGACCCGACAGATCCCCTATACAATGAGCAGTTCTTC
CDR3: CSVDPTDPLYNEQFF
D: NA
length: 15
size: NA
V: TRBV29-1
J: TRBJ2-1

DNA: TGTGCCTGGAGTGTACTGCGGAGCTCTGGAAACACCATATATTTT
CDR3: CAWSVLRSSGNTIYF
D: NA
length: 15
size: NA
V: TRBV30
J: TRBJ1-3

DNA: TGTGCCAGCAGTGCTAGCGGGAGTCAATACGAGCAGTACTTC
CDR3: CASSASGSQYEQYF
D: TRBD2
length: 14
size: NA
V: TRBV28
J: TRBJ2-7

DNA: TGTGCCAGCAGTTGGAGACGGTCCTCTGGGGCCAACGTCCTGACTTTC
CDR3: CASSWRRSSGANVLTF
D: NA
length: 16
size: few
V: TRBV6-5
J: TRBJ2-6

DNA: TGCGCCAGCAGCCAAGTCCCCGGGGAAAACACCGGGGAGCTGTTTTTT
CDR3: CASSQVPGENTGELFF
D: NA
length: 16
size: NA
V: TRBV4-1
J: TRBJ2-2

DNA: TGTGCCAGCAGTTTTAGCGGATACTACGAGCAGTACTTC
CDR3: CASSFSGYYEQYF
D: NA
length: 13
size: few
V: TRBV2
J: TRBJ2-7

DNA: TGTGCCAGCAACGTAGGGGGGGGATCTAATAATGAAAAACTGTTTTTT
CDR3: CASNVGGGSNNEKLFF
D: NA
length: 16
size: NA
V: TRBV5-4
J: TRBJ1-4

DNA: TGTGCCAGCAGTGGGACGCAGGGTCAGCCCCAGCATTTT
CDR3: CASSGTQGQPQHF
D: NA
length: 13
size: NA
V: TRBV6-1
J: TRBJ1-5

DNA: TGTGCCAGCACGGGAACAGGGGCCTCGAACACTGAAGCTTTCTTT
CDR3: CASTGTGASNTEAFF
D: TRBD1
length: 15
size: NA
V: TRBV6-6
J: TRBJ1-1

DNA: TGCGCCAGCAGCCAAGTCTGGTGGGAGACTAGCGGGGCCGAAGAGACCCAGTACTTC
CDR3: CASSQVWWETSGAEETQYF
D: TRBD2
length: 19
size: NA
V: TRBV4-1
J: TRBJ2-5

DNA: TGTGCCAGCAGCTTGGCAGGGAATAGCAATCAGCCCCAGCATTTT
CDR3: CASSLAGNSNQPQHF
D: NA
length: 15
size: few
V: TRBV5-8
J: TRBJ1-5

DNA: TGTGCCAGCAGTTCCTGGGACAGGGTGGGGGAGCAGTACTTC
CDR3: CASSSWDRVGEQYF
D: TRBD1
length: 14
size: NA
V: TRBV27
J: TRBJ2-7

DNA: TGTGCCAGCAGCGTGGCAGGGGCAGAGACCCAGTACTTC
CDR3: CASSVAGAETQYF
D: NA
length: 13
size: few
V: TRBV9
J: TRBJ2-5

DNA: TGTGCCAGCAGTTTCCTAGGAGGGCTAGCGGGAGGTCAAGGCAGCACAGATACGCAGTATTTT
CDR3: CASSFLGGLAGGQGSTDTQYF
D: TRBD2
length: 21
size: NA
V: TRBV27
J: TRBJ2-3

DNA: TGTGCCAGCAGCTTGATCGGGGACTCCTACGAGCAGTACTTC
CDR3: CASSLIGDSYEQYF
D: NA
length: 14
size: NA
V: TRBV5-8
J: TRBJ2-7

DNA: TGTGCCAGTAGTATCCAGGCTGGCTACACCTTC
CDR3: CASSIQAGYTF
D: NA
length: 11
size: NA
V: TRBV19
J: TRBJ1-2

DNA: TGTGCCAGCAGCCAGGGGGAAATTAGCTCCTACGAGCAGTACTTC
CDR3: CASSQGEISSYEQYF
D: TRBD1
length: 15
size: NA
V: TRBV7-9
J: TRBJ2-7

DNA: TGTGCCAGCAGCTTGGGACTAAACTCCTACGAGCAGTACTTC
CDR3: CASSLGLNSYEQYF
D: TRBD2
length: 14
size: NA
V: TRBV11-2
J: TRBJ2-7

DNA: TGTGCCAGTAGTAAGGGACTAGATAATGAGCAGTTCTTC
CDR3: CASSKGLDNEQFF
D: TRBD2
length: 13
size: NA
V: TRBV19
J: TRBJ2-1

DNA: TGTGCCAGCAGCAAGAAAGGGGCTGGTGGCTACACCTTC
CDR3: CASSKKGAGGYTF
D: NA
length: 13
size: NA
V: TRBV27
J: TRBJ1-2

DNA: TGTGCCAGCAGCCAAGGGTCTATAGACAGTTCCGCCTACGAGCAGTACTTC
CDR3: CASSQGSIDSSAYEQYF
D: NA
length: 17
size: many
V: TRBV4-2
J: TRBJ2-7

DNA: TGCGCCAGCAGCCATGATAGACACGGTACGACTGAAGCTTTCTTT
CDR3: CASSHDRHGTTEAFF
D: NA
length: 15
size: medium-sized
V: TRBV4-3
J: TRBJ1-1

DNA: TGTGCCAGCAGCTTAGGGGGGGAGCGAGGCTACACCTTC
CDR3: CASSLGGERGYTF
D: NA
length: 13
size: few
V: TRBV7-9
J: TRBJ1-2

DNA: TGTGCCAGCAGCTTACAGGCCTACTACGAGCAGTACTTC
CDR3: CASSLQAYYEQYF
D: NA
length: 13
size: NA
V: TRBV5-5
J: TRBJ2-7

DNA: TGCGCCAGCAGCTTGACAGGGGAGAGCTACGAGCAGTACTTC
CDR3: CASSLTGESYEQYF
D: TRBD1
length: 14
size: NA
V: TRBV5-1
J: TRBJ2-7

DNA: TGTGCCATCAGTGTATACGGGAACTATGGCTACACCTTC
CDR3: CAISVYGNYGYTF
D: NA
length: 13
size: NA
V: TRBV10-3
J: TRBJ1-2

DNA: TGTGCCAGCAGGCCACCGGGGACTACTAACTATGGCTACACCTTC
CDR3: CASRPPGTTNYGYTF
D: NA
length: 15
size: NA
V: TRBV6-6
J: TRBJ1-2